A single sample is the source of the 9 T cell receptor beta chains below, sequenced in a study of blood T cell repertoires in COVID-19. Sequencing used immunoSEQ multiplex PCR; TCRdb keeps in-frame clones, though not all of them. The sample has about 300,000 clones, approximately 84% seen once. Sequenced material: peripheral blood. The receptors shown here come from a human donor with COVID-19, enrolled during active disease. The donor label of this sample is uncertain.

The chain is built from TRBV6-6 and TRBJ2-7, with 10 bases identical to TRBD1. The CDR3 has 13 amino acids. V was clipped by 2 bases and J by 5 bases; unmatched bases: 0. Germline CDR1 MNHNY, CDR2 SVGAGI (reference sequence). In nucleotides, the CDR3 is TGTGCCAGCAGTTACGGGACAGGGGACGAGCAGTACTTC. It encodes CASSYGTGDEQYF.

This chain connects TRBV5-4 to TRBJ2-6; D not certain. The CDR3 consists of 15 residues. V lost 3 bases, J lost 4 bases, and 11 bases lay in between. Germline values: CDR1 SGHNT, CDR2 YYREEE (reference sequence). The CDR3 DNA follows: TGTGCCAGCAGCTACCAGGCGTCAGGGGCCAACGTCCTGACTTTC. It encodes CASSYQASGANVLTF.

J is TRBJ2-3 and V is TRBV27; 12 bases fit TRBD2. The germline gives CDR1 MNHEY, CDR2 SMNVEV (reference sequence). The CDR3 loop spans 15 amino acids. Trimming removed 8 bases from V and 7 bases from J; junction bases left unmatched: 10. The CDR3 sequence is CASGPMTSGSNTQYF. CDR3 in DNA: TGTGCCAGCGGCCCGATGACTAGCGGGAGTAATACGCAGTATTTT.

The rearrangement uses TRBV7-9 and TRBJ2-3, with 8 nucleotides matching TRBD2. The V gene's germline CDR1 is SEHNR and CDR2 FQNEAQ (reference sequence). The CDR3 has 16 residues. The trim removed 6 bases at V and 0 bases at J, leaving 8 bases unmatched. CDR3 amino acids: CASSRGLERSTDTQYF. CDR3 in DNA: TGTGCCAGCAGTAGGGGACTAGAGCGGAGCACAGATACGCAGTATTTT.

The sample holds one count of this clone. The chain employs TRBV3-1 (or the pseudogene TRBV3-2) and TRBJ2-1, with D perhaps TRBD2 (6 bases). Trimming took off 1 base at V and 5 bases at J, with 18 bases between the two ends. The germline CDR1 and CDR2 sequences are LGHDT and YNNKEL (reference sequence). CDR3 size: 17 residues. CDR3 DNA sequence: TGTGCCAGCAGCCAAGGGGTTACGGGAGCCCGTCACAATGAGCAGTTCTTC. It codes for CASSQGVTGARHNEQFF.

V and J are TRBV3-1 (or the pseudogene TRBV3-2) and TRBJ2-3; 9 bases match TRBD2. From germline, CDR1 is LGHDT and CDR2 YNNKEL (reference sequence). V shed 4 bases, J shed 6 bases, and the junction held 11 bases outside the gene matches. This CDR3 has 16 amino acids. CDR3 DNA: TGTGCCAGCAGCCTATTTGCGGGAGGGCCCGTGGATACGCAGTATTTT. The encoded protein is CASSLFAGGPVDTQYF.

CDR3 in amino acids: CSGGSAGVTDTQYF. CDR3 nucleotides: TGCAGCGGCGGCTCAGCGGGGGTTACAGATACGCAGTATTTT. The J gene is TRBJ2-3, the V gene TRBV29-1; 8 bases map to TRBD2. The V segment lost 7 bases and the J segment 3 bases; nucleotides outside the gene matches: 9. Germline V gene data show CDR1 as SQVTM and CDR2 as ANQGSEA. This CDR3 is built from 14 residues.

The DNA for the CDR3 is TGTGCCAGCAGCGCAGGACTAGCGGGAGTTCATCATGAGCAGTTCTTC. Its protein is CASSAGLAGVHHEQFF. The chain combines TRBV2 with TRBJ2-1, with 13 bases aligning to TRBD2. This CDR3 contains 16 residues. The germline CDR1 and CDR2 sequences are SNHLY and FYNNEI. V was pared by 6 bases and J by 8 bases, with 10 bases of the junction left unmatched.

This clone showed up just a few times. Here the CDR3 DNA reads TGTGCCATCAGTGATGGGCAGGGGGTTGCACCCCTCCACTTT. Translation gives CAISDGQGVAPLHF. V and J are TRBV10-3 and TRBJ1-6; TRBD1 matches 7 bases. Trimming cost V 3 bases and J 11 bases; bases outside gene matches: 7. Germline CDR1 reads ENHRY; CDR2 reads SYGVKD. The CDR3 is 14 amino acids.